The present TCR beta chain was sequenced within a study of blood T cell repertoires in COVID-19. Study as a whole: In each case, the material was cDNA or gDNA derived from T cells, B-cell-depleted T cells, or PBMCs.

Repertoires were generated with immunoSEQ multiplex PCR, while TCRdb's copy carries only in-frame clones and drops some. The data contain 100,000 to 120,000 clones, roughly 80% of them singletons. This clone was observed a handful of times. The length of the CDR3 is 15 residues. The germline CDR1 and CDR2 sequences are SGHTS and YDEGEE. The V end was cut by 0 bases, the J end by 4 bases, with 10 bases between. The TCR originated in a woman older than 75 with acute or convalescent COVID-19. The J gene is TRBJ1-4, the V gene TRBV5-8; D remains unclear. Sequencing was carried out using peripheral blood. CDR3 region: CASSLAGSRNEKLFF. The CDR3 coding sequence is TGTGCCAGCAGCTTGGCGGGTAGCCGTAATGAAAAACTGTTTTTT. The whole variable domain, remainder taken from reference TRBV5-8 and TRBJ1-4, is EAGVTQSPTHLIKTRGQQATLRCSPISGHTSVYWYQQALGLGLQFLLWYDEGEERNRGNFPPRFSGRQFPNYSSELNVNALELEDSALYLCASSLAGSRNEKLFFGSGTQLSVL.